A selection of T cell receptor beta chains follows, all from one sample in a study of CD8 T cells in Susac syndrome. Each CDR3 protein is one row after TCRdb ran MiXCR on the immunoSEQ multiplex PCR reads. This sample has some 180,000 distinct CDR3 sequences, with less than 95% found just once. Sequenced input: CD4+ T cells from PBMCs. Receptor source: a human donor in good health. The conserved cysteine and the conserved F or W are not part of the CDR3 here. D genes are given only for firm matches.

v_call	j_call	d_call	cdr3_aa
TRBV28	TRBJ1-5	.	AAQGRNQPQH
TRBV12-3/TRBV12-4	TRBJ1-5	TRBD1	ASSLDRRYQPQH
TRBV5-1	TRBJ2-7	.	ASSVGTGYEQY
TRBV18	TRBJ2-7	.	ASSPEGRRTYEQY
TRBV20-1	TRBJ2-7	TRBD1	SANRGVYEQY
TRBV19	TRBJ2-1	TRBD1	ASSRDREVNEQF
TRBV30	TRBJ2-7	TRBD2	AWTSGSNEQY
TRBV29-1	TRBJ2-1	TRBD1	SVEDRDRVDEQF
TRBV3-1	TRBJ2-5	TRBD2	ASSPLSGSWETQY
TRBV29-1	TRBJ1-2	.	SVETQDTGYGYT
TRBV27	TRBJ2-2	.	ASSLKAGSLRTGELF
TRBV28	TRBJ2-7	.	ASSLRVPGEQY
TRBV11-2	TRBJ1-2	.	ASSLQRAYGYT
TRBV29-1	TRBJ2-2	TRBD2	SAGLDTGELF
TRBV24-1	TRBJ2-2	TRBD2	ATSDPGLAETGELF
TRBV29-1	TRBJ2-7	.	SVAFNSYEQY
TRBV12-3/TRBV12-4	TRBJ1-1	TRBD1	ASSYRDRDTEAF
TRBV12-3/TRBV12-4	TRBJ2-5	.	ASSSPLTDWGETQY
TRBV20-1	TRBJ1-5	.	SARDPGRLLDQPQH
TRBV29-1	TRBJ2-3	.	SVGPGGDTQY
TRBV29-1	TRBJ2-2	.	SVQYPTPNTGELF
TRBV7-9	TRBJ1-1	TRBD1	ASSLDPGQGANTEAF